Shown below are 12 T cell receptor beta chains from a single sample sequenced in a study of patients and donors after allogeneic stem cell transplantation. Using its own MiXCR run on the RT-PCR reads, TCRdb lists one record per CDR3 protein. The sample lists roughly 2,500 distinct CDR3 sequences; under 20% were seen once. Sequenced input: blood, either unsorted or a sorted T cell fraction (not recorded which). The source is a human donor who was either an allogeneic HSCT recipient or a stem cell or donor lymphocyte infusion donor (not recorded which). It is not recorded whose cells these are; they may come from a transplant donor.

In its sample, this clonotype was seen a few times. The V gene is TRBV7-8, the J gene TRBJ1-3; D not resolved. Trimming stripped 1 base from V and 4 bases from J, with 2 bases between. CDR1 SGHVS and CDR2 FQNEAQ come from the germline V gene. The CDR3 totals 12 residues. Here the CDR3 DNA reads TGTGCCAGCAGCTTAGGGGGAAACACCATATATTTT. It is translated as CASSLGGNTIYF.

This clonotype is large (0.1 to 1%) in the sample. For the CDR3, the DNA is TGCGCCAGCAGCGACCCCCCAGATACGCAGTATTTT. It codes for CASSDPPDTQYF. V usage is TRBV5-1 and J usage is TRBJ2-3; D is unclear. Trimming stripped 4 bases from V and 4 bases from J, with 7 bases between. CDR1 and CDR2 (germline): SGHRS, YFSETQ. The CDR3 is made up of 12 amino acids.

This clonotype is labeled medium-sized. This rearrangement joins TRBV3-1 to TRBJ2-7; D call uncertain. V lost 1 base to trimming and J lost 0 bases, with 4 bases between them. Germline V gene sequence: CDR1 LGHDT, CDR2 YNNKEL (reference sequence). The CDR3 totals 13 residues. CDR3 loop: CASSQGSSYEQYF. The CDR3 nucleotides read TGTGCCAGCAGCCAAGGCAGCTCCTACGAGCAGTACTTC.

This clonotype is medium-sized (0.01 to 0.1%) in the sample. The rearrangement uses TRBV18 and TRBJ1-3; maybe TRBD1 (5 bases). Per germline, CDR1 KGHSH and CDR2 LQKENI. The CDR3 extends over 13 amino acids. Between the trimmed V and J ends, which lost 6 bases and 2 bases, there was a span of 8 bases. CDR3 DNA sequence: TGTGCCAGCTCCCCGACAGCTGGAAACACCATATATTTT. Its protein is CASSPTAGNTIYF.

V gene TRBV7-9 combines with J gene TRBJ2-2; D is unresolved. V dropped 5 bases and J dropped 6 bases, with 10 bases sitting between them. CDR1 SEHNR and CDR2 FQNEAQ come from the germline V gene (reference sequence). The CDR3 is made up of 13 amino acids. Written as DNA, the CDR3 is TGTGCCAGCAGCCCGCACTCAGCCGGGGAGCTGTTTTTT. Its translation: CASSPHSAGELFF.

The chain combines TRBV20-1 with TRBJ2-5; 8 positions match TRBD2. The CDR3 is 14 residues long. Germline trimming cut 3 bases from V and 5 bases from J; bases unmatched to any gene: 8. CDR1 is DFQATT, CDR2 SNEGSKA, per germline (reference sequence). CDR3 coding DNA: TGCAGTGCTAGGTCGGGTAGCGGGGTGGAGACCCAGTACTTC. It translates to CSARSGSGVETQYF.

The CDR3 spells CASSQDLGQGMYF. The CDR3, as DNA: TGCGCCAGCAGCCAAGATCTGGGACAGGGGATGTACTTC. The chain combines TRBV4-3 with TRBJ2-7, with 10 nucleotides matching TRBD1. V shed 0 bases, J shed 12 bases, and the junction held 5 bases outside the gene matches. Per germline, CDR1 LGHNA and CDR2 YSLEER. The CDR3 loop spans 13 amino acids.

The sample holds a few counts of this clonotype. This sequence joins TRBV19 and TRBJ2-3; 8 bases line up with TRBD1. Germline V gene lookup returns CDR1 LNHDA and CDR2 SQIVND (reference sequence). The CDR3 loop spans 16 amino acids. Losses at the gene ends were 4 bases for V and 1 base for J; bases not matched to a gene: 7. The CDR3 region is CASSSTGGIGTDTQYF. The CDR3 DNA reads as TGTGCCAGTAGTAGCACAGGGGGTATAGGCACAGATACGCAGTATTTT. Full variable domain (outside the CDR3, taken from reference TRBV19 and TRBJ2-3): DGGITQSPKYLFRKEGQNVTLSCEQNLNHDAMYWYRQDPGQGLRLIYYSQIVNDFQKGDIAEGYSVSREKKESFPLTVTSAQKNPTAFYLCASSSTGGIGTDTQYFGPGTRLTVL.

This clonotype was seen a handful of times. V usage is TRBV7-9 and J usage is TRBJ2-5, with TRBD2 as a possible D gene (6 bases). CDR3 length equals 12 residues. Germline lookup yields CDR1 SEHNR and CDR2 FQNEAQ (reference sequence). Trimming shortened V by 6 bases and J by 5 bases, and 10 bases separated the two germline ends. In nucleotides, the CDR3 is TGTGCCAGCAGACTCCTAGCGGAGACCCAGTACTTC. Protein: CASRLLAETQYF.

This chain connects TRBV5-5 to TRBJ2-5; D call uncertain. The CDR3 totals 13 residues. Germline V gene sequence: CDR1 SGHKS, CDR2 YYEKEE (reference sequence). Trimming removed 5 bases at V and 5 bases at J, with 13 bases between. CDR3 amino acids: CASSSSGWETQYF. In DNA, the CDR3 is TGTGCCAGCAGTTCTAGTGGCTGGGAGACCCAGTACTTC.

The chain combines TRBV5-1 with TRBJ1-1; no firm D call. In germline, CDR1 is SGHRS, CDR2 YFSETQ. V lost 1 base and J lost 1, with 8 bases in between. CDR3 length: 14 residues. Written as DNA, the CDR3 is TGCGCCAGCAGCTTGAGTCAGACGAACACTGAAGCTTTCTTT. As protein: CASSLSQTNTEAFF.

There are a few counts of this clonotype. The chain carries TRBV28 and TRBJ2-3, with D unclear. This CDR3 is built from 15 residues. Germline loops: CDR1 MDHEN, CDR2 SYDVKM. V lost 4 bases, J lost 2 bases, and 13 bases lay in between. As DNA, the CDR3 is TGTGCCAGCAGTTACTCCGGATACTCCACAGATACGCAGTATTTT. Translated: CASSYSGYSTDTQYF.